Sequencing of this TCR beta chain was carried out in a study of cytomegalovirus exposure and HLA in healthy donors. The wider study: About 80 million unique TCR sequences came from HLA-typed donors in an early release. In terms of ancestry, the Caucasian-associated cluster contained around four fifths of the approximately 400 genotyped donors.

Nominally healthy donors were sampled, though unrecorded immune exposures were likely. PCR was performed using 60 Vbeta and 13 Jbeta primers. Some clones are missing from TCRdb's copy, which holds only in-frame ones; the method was immunoSEQ multiplex PCR. Altogether tens of thousands of clones are present, more than 65% being singletons, with the ten largest covering about 9.3%. Unmatched junction bases numbered 9, after V lost 5 bases and J lost 3 bases. The germline CDR1 and CDR2 sequences are SQVTM and ANQGSEA. This CDR3 contains 14 residues. The clonotype was recovered from a human donor in good health. V and J are TRBV29-1 and TRBJ2-7, with 8 bases matching TRBD1. The source material was PBMCs. The CDR3 DNA is TGCAGCGTTTTGCCCCCCGGGACAGGCTACGAGCAGTACTTC. The encoded protein is CSVLPPGTGYEQYF.